This paragraph covers one TCR beta chain sequence. Participants' reported clinical history set cohort assignment. The data are from a study of blood T cell repertoires in COVID-19. Produced via immunoSEQ multiplex PCR; TCRdb's table is partial and in-frame only. The sample consists of some 200,000 clones, roughly 82% of them appearing once. Sequenced sample: PBMCs or T cells enriched from blood (not recorded which). This clonotype was obtained from a woman aged 55-69 years with acute COVID-19.

The CDR3 spells CASSAGGALRYGYTF. The CDR3 coding sequence is TGTGCCAGCAGCGCCGGAGGGGCCCTTCGGTATGGCTACACCTTC. The chain uses TRBV3-1 (or the pseudogene TRBV3-2) and TRBJ1-2, with D perhaps matching TRBD1 (5 bases). This CDR3 spans 15 amino acids. Germline V gene sequence: CDR1 LGHDT, CDR2 YNNKEL (reference sequence). V gave up 5 bases and J gave up 5 bases, with 18 bases separating them.